This T cell receptor (beta chain) was observed in a study of lymphopenia after photon versus proton radiotherapy. Study results and caveats: Under photons, naive T cells and diversity fell while effector/memory populations rose. Oligoclonal CD8+ Temra expansion after nadir drove photon patients' diversity drop.

V lost 1 base and J lost 7, with 14 bases in between. This CDR3 has 14 amino acids. Germline assignment: CDR1 SGHTA and CDR2 FQGNSA. This clone was counted once. Its target is unknown. Repertoires were generated with immunoSEQ multiplex PCR, while TCRdb's copy carries only in-frame clones and drops some. This sample carries fewer than 25,000 clones, 75% to 90% of them seen once, and the ten largest clones take 8.5% to 14%. The chain couples TRBV7-2 to TRBJ2-7; D call uncertain. Sequencing was performed on peripheral blood, taken from a patient treated with proton-based radiotherapy. This TCR derives from a man older than 75 with esophageal cancer. The CDR3 here is CASSLVGSVREQYF. As DNA, the CDR3 is TGTGCCAGCAGCTTAGTCGGATCGGTGAGGGAGCAGTACTTC. The full variable domain, with the rest looked up from reference TRBV7-2 and TRBJ2-7, is GAGVSQSPSNKVTEKGKDVELRCDPISGHTALYWYRQSLGQGLEFLIYFQGNSAPDKSGLPSDRFSAERTGGSVSTLTIQRTQQEDSAVYLCASSLVGSVREQYFGPGTRLTVT.